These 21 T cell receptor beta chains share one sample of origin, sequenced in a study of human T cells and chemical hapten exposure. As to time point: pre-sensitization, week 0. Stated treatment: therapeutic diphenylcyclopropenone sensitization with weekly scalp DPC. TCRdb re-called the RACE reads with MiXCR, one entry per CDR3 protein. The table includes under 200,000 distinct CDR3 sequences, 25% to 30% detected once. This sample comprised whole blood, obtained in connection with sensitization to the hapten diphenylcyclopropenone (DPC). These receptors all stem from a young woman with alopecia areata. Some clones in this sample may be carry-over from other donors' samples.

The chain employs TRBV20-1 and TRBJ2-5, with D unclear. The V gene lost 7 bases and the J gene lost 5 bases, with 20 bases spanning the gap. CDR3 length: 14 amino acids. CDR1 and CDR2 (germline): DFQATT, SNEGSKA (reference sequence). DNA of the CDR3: TGCAGTGGTAAATGGGGAACCTCGAGGGAGACCCAGTACTTC. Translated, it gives CSGKWGTSRETQYF.

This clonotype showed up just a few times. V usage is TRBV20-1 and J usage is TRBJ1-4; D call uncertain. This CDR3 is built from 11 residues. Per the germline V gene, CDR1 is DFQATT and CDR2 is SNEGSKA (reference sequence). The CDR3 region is CTAPMGEKLFF. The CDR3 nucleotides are TGCACTGCACCAATGGGAGAAAAACTGTTTTTT.

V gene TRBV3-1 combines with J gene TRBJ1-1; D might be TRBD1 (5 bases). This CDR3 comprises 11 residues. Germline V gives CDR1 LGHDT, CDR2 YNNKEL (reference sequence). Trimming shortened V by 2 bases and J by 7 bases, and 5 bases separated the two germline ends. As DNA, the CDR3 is TGTGCCAGCAGCCAACAGGGTGAAGCTTTCTTT. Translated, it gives CASSQQGEAFF. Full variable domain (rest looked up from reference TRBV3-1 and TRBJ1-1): DTAVSQTPKYLVTQMGNDKSIKCEQNLGHDTMYWYKQDSKKFLKIMFSYNNKELIINETVPNRFSPKSPDKAHLNLHINSLELGDSAVYFCASSQQGEAFFGQGTRLTVV.

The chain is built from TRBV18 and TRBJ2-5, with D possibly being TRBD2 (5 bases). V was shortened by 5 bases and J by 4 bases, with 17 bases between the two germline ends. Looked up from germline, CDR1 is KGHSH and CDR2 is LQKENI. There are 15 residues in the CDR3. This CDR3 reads CASSFLRGELETQYF. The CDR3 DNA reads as TGTGCCAGCTCATTCCTCCGGGGTGAACTAGAGACCCAGTACTTC.

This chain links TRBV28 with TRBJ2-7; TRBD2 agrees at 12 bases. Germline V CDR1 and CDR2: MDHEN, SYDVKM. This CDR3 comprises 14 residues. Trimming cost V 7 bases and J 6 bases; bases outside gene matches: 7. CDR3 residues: CASKPTSGSPEQYF. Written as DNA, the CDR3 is TGTGCCAGCAAACCGACTAGCGGGAGTCCCGAGCAGTACTTC.

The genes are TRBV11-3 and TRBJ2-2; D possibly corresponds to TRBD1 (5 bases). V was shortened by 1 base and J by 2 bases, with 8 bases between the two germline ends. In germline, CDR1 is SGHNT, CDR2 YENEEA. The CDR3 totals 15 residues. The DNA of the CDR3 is TGTGCCAGCAGCTTAGGGACATCTAACACCGGGGAGCTGTTTTTT. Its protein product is CASSLGTSNTGELFF.

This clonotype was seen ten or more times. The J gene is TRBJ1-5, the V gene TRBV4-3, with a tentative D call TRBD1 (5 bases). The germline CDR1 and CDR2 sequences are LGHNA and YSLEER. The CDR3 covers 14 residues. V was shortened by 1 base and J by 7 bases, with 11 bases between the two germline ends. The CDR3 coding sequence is TGCGCCAGCAGCCAAGTGGGGGGTCTCCAGCCCCAGCATTTT. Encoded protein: CASSQVGGLQPQHF.

CDR3 nucleotide sequence: TGCGCCAGCAGTGAGACAGGGACGAGCTCCTACAATGAGCAGTTCTTC. It encodes CASSETGTSSYNEQFF. The genes are TRBV10-2 and TRBJ2-1, with D possibly matching TRBD1 (6 bases). The ends were cut back, 2 bases at V and 0 bases at J, with 11 bases in the middle. From germline, CDR1 is WSHSY and CDR2 SAAADI. The CDR3 runs to 16 residues.

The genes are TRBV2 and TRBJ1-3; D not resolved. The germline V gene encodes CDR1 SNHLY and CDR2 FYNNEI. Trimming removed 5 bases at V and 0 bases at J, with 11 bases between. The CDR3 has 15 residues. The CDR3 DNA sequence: TGTGCCAGCAGTCTGACGGGGAGCTCTGGAAACACCATATATTTT. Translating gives CASSLTGSSGNTIYF.

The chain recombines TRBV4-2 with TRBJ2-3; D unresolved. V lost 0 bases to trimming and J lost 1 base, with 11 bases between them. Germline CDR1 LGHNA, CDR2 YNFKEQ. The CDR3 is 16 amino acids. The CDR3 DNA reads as TGTGCCAGCAGCCAAGAGTTCCTCCTTGGCACAGATACGCAGTATTTT. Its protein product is CASSQEFLLGTDTQYF.

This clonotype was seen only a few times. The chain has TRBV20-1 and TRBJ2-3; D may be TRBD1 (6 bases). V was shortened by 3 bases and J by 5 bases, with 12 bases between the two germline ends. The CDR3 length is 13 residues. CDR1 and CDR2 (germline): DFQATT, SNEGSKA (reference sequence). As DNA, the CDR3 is TGCAGTGCTAGCCGGACAGCAATAGATACGCAGTATTTT. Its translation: CSASRTAIDTQYF.

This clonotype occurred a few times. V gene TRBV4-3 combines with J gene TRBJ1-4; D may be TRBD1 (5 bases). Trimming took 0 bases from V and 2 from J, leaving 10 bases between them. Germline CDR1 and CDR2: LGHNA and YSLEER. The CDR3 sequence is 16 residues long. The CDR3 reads CASSQDLRATNEKLFF. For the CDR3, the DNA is TGCGCCAGCAGCCAAGATCTCAGGGCGACTAATGAAAAACTGTTTTTT.

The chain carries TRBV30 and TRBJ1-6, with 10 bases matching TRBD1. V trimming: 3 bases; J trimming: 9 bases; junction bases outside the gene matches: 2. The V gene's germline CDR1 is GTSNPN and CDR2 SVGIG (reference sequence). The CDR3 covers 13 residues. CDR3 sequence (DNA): TGTGCCTGGAGCGGACAGGGGGGTTCACCCCTCCACTTT. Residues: CAWSGQGGSPLHF.

Here the CDR3 reads CASKESGNQPQHF. The DNA of the CDR3 is TGTGCCAGCAAGGAATCGGGCAATCAGCCCCAGCATTTT. The rearrangement links TRBV7-8 to TRBJ1-5; D is unresolved. Germline loops: CDR1 SGHVS, CDR2 FQNEAQ. CDR3 length equals 13 residues. Trimming pared 7 bases from V and 2 bases from J, leaving 9 bases between.

This chain's CDR3 is CASRHQPFGADEKLFF. CDR3 bases: TGCGCCAGCCGTCACCAACCGTTTGGGGCGGATGAAAAACTGTTTTTT. This chain joins TRBV5-1 and TRBJ1-4, with TRBD1 as a possible D gene (5 bases). V was trimmed by 7 bases and J by 6 bases, leaving 22 bases between them. The CDR3 contains 16 residues. Germline CDR1 and CDR2: SGHRS and YFSETQ.

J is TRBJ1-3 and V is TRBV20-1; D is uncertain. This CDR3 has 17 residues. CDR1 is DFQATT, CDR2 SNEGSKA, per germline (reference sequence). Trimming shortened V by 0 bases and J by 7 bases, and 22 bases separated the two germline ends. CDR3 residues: CSARDPRQVNYLNTIYF. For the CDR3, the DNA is TGCAGTGCTAGAGACCCCCGACAAGTCAACTACCTGAACACCATATATTTT.

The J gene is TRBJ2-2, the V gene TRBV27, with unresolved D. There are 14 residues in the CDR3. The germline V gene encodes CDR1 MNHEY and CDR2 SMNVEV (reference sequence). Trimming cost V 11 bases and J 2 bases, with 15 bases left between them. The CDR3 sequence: CAAIGSVNTGELFF. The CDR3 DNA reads TGTGCCGCCATTGGTTCCGTAAACACCGGGGAGCTGTTTTTT.

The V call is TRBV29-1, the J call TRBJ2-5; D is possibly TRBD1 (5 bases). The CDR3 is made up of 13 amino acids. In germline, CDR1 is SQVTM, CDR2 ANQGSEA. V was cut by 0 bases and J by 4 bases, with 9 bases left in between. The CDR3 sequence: CSVEDLRGETQYF. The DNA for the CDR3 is TGCAGCGTTGAAGATCTTAGGGGAGAGACCCAGTACTTC.

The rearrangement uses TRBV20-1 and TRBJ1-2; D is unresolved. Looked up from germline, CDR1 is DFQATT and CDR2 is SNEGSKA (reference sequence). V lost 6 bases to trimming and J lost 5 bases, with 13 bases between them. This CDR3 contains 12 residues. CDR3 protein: CSAVSGPYGYTF. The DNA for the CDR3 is TGCAGTGCCGTCAGCGGCCCATATGGCTACACCTTC.

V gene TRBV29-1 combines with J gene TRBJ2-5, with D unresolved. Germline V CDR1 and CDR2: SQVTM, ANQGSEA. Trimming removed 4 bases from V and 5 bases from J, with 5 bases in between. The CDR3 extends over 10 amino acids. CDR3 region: CSVVGETQYF. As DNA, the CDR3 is TGCAGCGTTGTCGGTGAGACCCAGTACTTC.

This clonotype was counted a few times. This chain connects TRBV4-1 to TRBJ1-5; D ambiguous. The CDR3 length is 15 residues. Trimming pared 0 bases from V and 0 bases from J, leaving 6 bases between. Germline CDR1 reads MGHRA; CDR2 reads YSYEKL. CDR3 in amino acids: CASSQEYTSNQPQHF. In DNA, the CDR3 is TGCGCCAGCAGCCAAGAGTATACTAGCAATCAGCCCCAGCATTTT.